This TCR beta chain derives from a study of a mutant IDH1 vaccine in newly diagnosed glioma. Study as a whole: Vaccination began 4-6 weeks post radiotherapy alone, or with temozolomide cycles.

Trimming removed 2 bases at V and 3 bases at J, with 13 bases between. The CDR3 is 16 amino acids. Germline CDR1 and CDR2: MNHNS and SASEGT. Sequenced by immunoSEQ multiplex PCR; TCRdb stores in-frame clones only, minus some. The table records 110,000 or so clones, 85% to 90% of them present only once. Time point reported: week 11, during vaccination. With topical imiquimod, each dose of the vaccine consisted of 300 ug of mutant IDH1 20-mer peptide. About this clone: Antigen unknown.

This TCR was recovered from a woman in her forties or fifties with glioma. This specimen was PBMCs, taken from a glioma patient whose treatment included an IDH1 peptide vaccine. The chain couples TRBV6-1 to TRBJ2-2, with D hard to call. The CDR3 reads CASSERAIAHTGELFF. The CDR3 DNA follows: TGTGCCAGCAGTGAACGTGCAATAGCCCACACCGGGGAGCTGTTTTTT.